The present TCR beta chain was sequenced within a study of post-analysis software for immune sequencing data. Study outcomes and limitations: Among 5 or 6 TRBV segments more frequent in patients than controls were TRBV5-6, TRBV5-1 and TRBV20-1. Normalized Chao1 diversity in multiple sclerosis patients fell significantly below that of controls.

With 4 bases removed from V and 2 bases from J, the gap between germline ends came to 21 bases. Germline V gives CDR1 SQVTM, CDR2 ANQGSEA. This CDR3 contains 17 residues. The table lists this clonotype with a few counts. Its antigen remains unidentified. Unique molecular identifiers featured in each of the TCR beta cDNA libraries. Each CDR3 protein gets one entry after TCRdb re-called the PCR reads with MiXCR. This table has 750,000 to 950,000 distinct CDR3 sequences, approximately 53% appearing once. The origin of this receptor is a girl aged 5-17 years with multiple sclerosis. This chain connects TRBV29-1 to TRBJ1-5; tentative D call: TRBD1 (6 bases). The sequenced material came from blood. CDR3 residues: CSVVVGQGWSGNQPQHF. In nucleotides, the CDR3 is TGCAGCGTTGTCGTGGGCCAGGGGTGGAGCGGCAATCAGCCCCAGCATTTT.